Below are 28 T cell receptor beta chains sequenced from a single sample in a study of blood T cell repertoires in COVID-19. TCRdb's copy holds only in-frame clones and misses some; the assay was immunoSEQ multiplex PCR. The sample lists about 150,000 clones, approximately 83% seen once, with approximately 12% in the top ten. The material sequenced was peripheral blood. The receptors shown here come from a man between 65 and 79 years old who had recovered from COVID-19.

The chain carries TRBV11-2 and TRBJ1-6; D possibly corresponds to TRBD1 (5 bases). The germline V and J ends were trimmed by 3 bases and 10 bases, with 19 bases remaining between them. Germline V CDR1 and CDR2: SGHAT, FQNNGV. CDR3 length equals 16 residues. CDR3 sequence reads: CASSFSAGPLRSPLHF. In DNA form, the CDR3 reads TGTGCCAGCAGCTTTTCTGCGGGGCCTTTGAGGTCACCCCTCCACTTT.

The chain is built from TRBV28 and TRBJ1-2; D perhaps matches TRBD1 (6 bases). The CDR3 sequence is 13 residues long. The V and J ends lost 6 bases and 2 bases respectively, with 10 bases between them. The germline gives CDR1 MDHEN, CDR2 SYDVKM. The CDR3 sequence: CASRSGTNYGYTF. Here the CDR3 DNA reads TGTGCCAGCAGGTCCGGGACAAACTATGGCTACACCTTC.

The chain couples TRBV5-5 to TRBJ1-3; perhaps TRBD1 as D (5 bases). The CDR3 sequence is 15 residues long. The V and J ends lost 0 bases and 4 bases respectively, with 11 bases between them. The germline CDR1 and CDR2 sequences are SGHKS and YYEKEE (reference sequence). The CDR3 loop is CASSLEGWTGNTIYF. The CDR3 region has the DNA TGTGCCAGCAGCTTGGAGGGGTGGACGGGAAACACCATATATTTT.

The V and J genes are TRBV5-1 and TRBJ2-7; possibly TRBD2 for D (6 bases). This CDR3 is 13 amino acids long. V was clipped by 8 bases and J by 4 bases, with 16 bases between them. Germline assignment: CDR1 SGHRS and CDR2 YFSETQ. The CDR3 spells CASTRDSPYEQYF. The CDR3 DNA sequence: TGCGCCAGTACCCGGGACTCTCCATACGAGCAGTACTTC.

The chain is built from TRBV11-2 and TRBJ2-7, with D tentatively TRBD1 (6 bases). Trimming took 0 bases from V and 2 from J, leaving 11 bases between them. The CDR3 consists of 15 residues. Germline lookup yields CDR1 SGHAT and CDR2 FQNNGV. The CDR3 DNA reads as TGTGCCAGCAGCTTAGAAGGCAGGGGCGCCTACGAGCAGTACTTC. This gives the protein CASSLEGRGAYEQYF.

This chain uses TRBV3-1 (or the pseudogene TRBV3-2) with TRBJ1-2; 8 positions match TRBD1. The CDR3 spans 14 residues. Germline assignment: CDR1 LGHDT and CDR2 YNNKEL (reference sequence). The J segment lost 8 bases and the V segment lost 4 bases, leaving 9 bases of the junction unmatched. CDR3 sequence (DNA): TGTGCCAGCAGCCCCGGACAGGGCGCGTGGGGCTACACCTTC. Amino acid sequence: CASSPGQGAWGYTF.

The chain links TRBV29-1 to TRBJ1-2, with 9 bases fitting TRBD1. This CDR3 comprises 14 residues. Trimming cost V 4 bases and J 4 bases; bases outside gene matches: 7. Germline CDR1 and CDR2: SQVTM and ANQGSEA. CDR3: CSVVPGQGGYGYTF. CDR3 DNA sequence: TGCAGCGTTGTCCCGGGACAGGGAGGCTATGGCTACACCTTC.

The chain is built from TRBV5-5 and TRBJ1-2; D ambiguous. Germline loops: CDR1 SGHKS, CDR2 YYEKEE (reference sequence). V lost 0 bases to trimming and J lost 3 bases, with 9 bases between them. The CDR3 loop spans 14 amino acids. CDR3 bases: TGTGCCAGCAGCTTGGCCTCAGAAGACTATGGCTACACCTTC. It encodes CASSLASEDYGYTF.

The J gene is TRBJ1-6, the V gene TRBV9; TRBD1 agrees at 8 bases. V gave up 3 bases and J gave up 7 bases; unmatched junction bases: 0. The CDR3 contains 13 residues. The germline V gene has CDR1 SGDLS and CDR2 YYNGEE. As DNA, the CDR3 is TGTGCCAGCAGCGGACAGGGGAATTCACCCCTCCACTTT. Translating gives CASSGQGNSPLHF.

This rearrangement joins TRBV27 to TRBJ2-7, with TRBD1 matching over 7 bases. The CDR3 is 13 amino acids. Germline V gene data show CDR1 as MNHEY and CDR2 as SMNVEV (reference sequence). The junction had 9 bases not matched to a gene; V was cut back by 6 bases and J by 7 bases. CDR3 sequence reads: CASRRTGVGEQYF. CDR3 DNA sequence: TGTGCCAGCAGAAGAACAGGGGTAGGAGAGCAGTACTTC.

This clone was seen only once. Mismatch with germline at one junction end may stem from a read error. This sequence joins TRBV7-7 and TRBJ2-3; perhaps TRBD1 as D (6 bases). Germline V lookup: CDR1 SSHAT, CDR2 FNYEAQ (reference sequence). The CDR3 is 15 amino acids. The chain's CDR3 is CASSLAPGDTDTQYF. The CDR3 DNA reads TGTGCTAGCAGCTTAGCGCCAGGGGACACAGATACGCAGTATTTT.

The chain has TRBV19 and TRBJ2-7; 8 nucleotides align to TRBD2. Germline V CDR1 and CDR2: LNHDA, SQIVND (reference sequence). Trimming at V came to 7 bases and at J to 6 bases, leaving 5 bases not matched to a gene. This CDR3 is 12 amino acids long. The CDR3 loop is CASTGRAGEQYF. CDR3 bases: TGTGCCAGTACCGGGAGGGCAGGCGAGCAGTACTTC.

The V gene is TRBV20-1, the J gene TRBJ2-5; TRBD1 matches 9 bases. After removal of 8 bases from V and 4 bases from J, the junction contained 2 bases not matched to a gene. The germline gives CDR1 DFQATT, CDR2 SNEGSKA (reference sequence). This CDR3 contains 11 residues. The CDR3 loop reads CSPTGGETQYF. CDR3 DNA sequence: TGCAGTCCGACAGGGGGAGAGACCCAGTACTTC.

This chain connects TRBV5-1 to TRBJ2-1; D gene uncertain. Germline CDR1 is SGHRS and CDR2 is YFSETQ. This CDR3 is built from 13 residues. The ends were cut back, 0 bases at V and 6 bases at J, with 7 bases in the middle. The CDR3 region is CASSLVLGNEQFF. CDR3 nucleotides: TGCGCCAGCAGCTTGGTCCTAGGCAATGAGCAGTTCTTC.

The rearrangement links TRBV18 to TRBJ2-1; TRBD2 agrees at 13 bases. V shed 1 base and J 7 bases; nucleotides not matched to a gene: 4. Per germline, CDR1 KGHSH and CDR2 LQKENI. This CDR3 contains 16 residues. The CDR3 DNA reads TGTGCCAGCTCACCACAACTAGCGGGAGGGAAAAATGAGCAGTTCTTC. Its protein product is CASSPQLAGGKNEQFF.

The sample holds a few counts of this clone. V is TRBV5-1 and J is TRBJ2-7; 10 positions match TRBD2. Losses at the gene ends were 4 bases for V and 5 bases for J; bases not matched to a gene: 9. The CDR3 has 15 residues. In germline, CDR1 is SGHRS, CDR2 YFSETQ. DNA of the CDR3: TGCGCCAGCAGCCCCCCTAGCGGGAGTTACGACGAGCAGTACTTC. Protein product: CASSPPSGSYDEQYF.

This sequence joins TRBV29-1 and TRBJ2-5, with 11 bases identical to TRBD1. The CDR3 has 15 residues. V lost 5 bases to trimming and J lost 4 bases; unmatched junction nucleotides: 9. CDR1 is SQVTM and CDR2 is ANQGSEA in the germline V gene. Here the CDR3 reads CSVPDRGLMRETQYF. Here the CDR3 DNA reads TGCAGCGTTCCGGACAGGGGGCTTATGAGAGAGACCCAGTACTTC. Combining the CDR3 with reference TRBV29-1 and TRBJ2-5 gives the whole variable domain SAVISQKPSRDICQRGTSLTIQCQVDSQVTMMFWYRQQPGQSLTLIATANQGSEATYESGFVIDKFPISRPNLTFSTLTVSNMSPEDSSIYLCSVPDRGLMRETQYFGPGTRLLVL.

The chain links TRBV20-1 to TRBJ1-1, with D possibly matching TRBD1 (5 bases). This CDR3 spans 15 amino acids. V was pared by 3 bases and J by 0 bases, with 14 bases between. CDR1 and CDR2 (germline): DFQATT, SNEGSKA (reference sequence). In DNA, the CDR3 is TGCAGTGCTAGTCGGCAGGGTAATATGAACACTGAAGCTTTCTTT. This encodes CSASRQGNMNTEAFF.

This chain links TRBV24-1 with TRBJ2-1; 13 bases align to TRBD2. The CDR3 consists of 16 residues. J was trimmed by 8 bases and V by 3 bases; bases with no gene match: 6. In germline, CDR1 is KGHDR, CDR2 SFDVKD. CDR3 nucleotide sequence: TGTGCCACCAGTGATCCACTAGCGGGAGGGCCCGATGAGCAGTTCTTC. Translating it yields CATSDPLAGGPDEQFF.

With respect to this clone: This sample also contains other DNA sequences that code for the same CDR3. The chain has TRBV29-1 and TRBJ2-2, with 8 nucleotides matching TRBD2. The CDR3 is made up of 14 amino acids. Germline loops: CDR1 SQVTM, CDR2 ANQGSEA. Losses at the gene ends were 6 bases for V and 0 bases for J; bases not matched to a gene: 3. CDR3 sequence: CSVGLAANTGELFF. The CDR3 bases are TGCAGCGTCGGACTAGCCGCGAACACCGGGGAGCTGTTTTTT.

This clone has just one count. This chain joins TRBV19 and TRBJ2-1; the D is unclear. The V gene's germline CDR1 is LNHDA and CDR2 SQIVND (reference sequence). The CDR3 runs 14 residues. V lost 8 bases and J lost 1, with 12 bases in between. CDR3 loop: CASCDTGSYNEQFF. CDR3 coding DNA: TGTGCCAGTTGTGACACCGGATCCTACAATGAGCAGTTCTTC.

The chain couples TRBV7-8 to TRBJ2-7; 11 bases agree with TRBD2. Germline-derived CDR1 and CDR2 are SGHVS and FQNEAQ. J gave up 3 bases and V 7 bases, and 8 bases lay outside the gene matches. The CDR3 covers 15 residues. CDR3: CASIPTSGIFYEQYF. CDR3 bases: TGTGCCAGCATCCCGACTAGCGGGATTTTCTACGAGCAGTACTTC.

The V and J genes are TRBV6-5 and TRBJ1-2; 7 nucleotides match TRBD1. Germline CDR1 and CDR2: MNHEY and SVGAGI. V shed 6 bases and J 4 bases; nucleotides not matched to a gene: 5. CDR3 length: 13 residues. CDR3 sequence: CASSPRGTYGYTF. CDR3 coding DNA: TGTGCCAGCAGCCCCAGGGGGACCTATGGCTACACCTTC.

The V and J genes are TRBV7-2 and TRBJ2-3, with D uncertain. The CDR3 covers 15 residues. Germline V gene data show CDR1 as SGHTA and CDR2 as FQGNSA. Trimming cost V 0 bases and J 4 bases, with 11 bases left between them. CDR3 sequence reads: CASSLARYLADTQYF. CDR3 DNA: TGTGCCAGCAGCTTAGCCCGCTATCTCGCAGATACGCAGTATTTT.

V usage is TRBV10-2 and J usage is TRBJ1-1; D ambiguous. Germline CDR1 and CDR2: WSHSY and SAAADI. Trimming removed 2 bases at V and 3 bases at J, with 10 bases between. CDR3 length equals 14 residues. The CDR3 loop reads CASSEHGEDTEAFF. Here the CDR3 DNA reads TGCGCCAGCAGTGAGCACGGGGAAGACACTGAAGCTTTCTTT.

The genes are TRBV4-1 and TRBJ2-1; 10 bases line up with TRBD2. V trimming: 2 bases; J trimming: 0 bases; junction bases outside the gene matches: 16. CDR1 is MGHRA, CDR2 YSYEKL, per germline. CDR3 length: 21 residues. The chain's CDR3 is CASSQMRDGSGRPASYNEQFF. The CDR3 DNA sequence: TGCGCCAGCAGCCAAATGAGAGACGGTAGCGGGAGGCCTGCCTCCTACAATGAGCAGTTCTTC.

The V and J genes are TRBV11-2 and TRBJ2-7, with TRBD1 as a possible D gene (6 bases). The CDR3 is made up of 17 amino acids. V lost 7 bases to trimming and J lost 0 bases, with 22 bases between them. Germline V gene lookup returns CDR1 SGHAT and CDR2 FQNNGV. In DNA form, the CDR3 reads TGTGCCAGCACCTTTTACCTTGGGACACGGAGCTCCTACGAGCAGTACTTC. It codes for CASTFYLGTRSSYEQYF.

The chain is built from TRBV6-5 and TRBJ1-1; perhaps TRBD1 as D (5 bases). The CDR3 is 14 residues long. Germline CDR1 is MNHEY and CDR2 is SVGAGI. The V end was cut by 7 bases, the J end by 1 base, with 13 bases between. This CDR3 reads CASTTGGTNTEAFF. DNA of the CDR3: TGTGCCAGCACAACAGGAGGGACGAACACTGAAGCTTTCTTT.